One T cell receptor beta chain is described in this entry. The data are from a study of blood T cell repertoires in COVID-19. Study-wide context: The origin of the acute and convalescent COVID-19 samples was the United States, Italy and Spain.

The CDR3 loop spans 17 amino acids. Germline CDR1 reads SGHNT; CDR2 reads YENEEA. Trimming shortened V by 5 bases and J by 1 base, and 17 bases separated the two germline ends. The assay was immunoSEQ multiplex PCR, and TCRdb's table has in-frame clones only and misses some. The table has 200,000 or so clones, 80% to 90% seen once; the top ten hold approximately 3.5%. The sequence derives from a young woman in a cohort exposed to, infected with or recovered from COVID-19 (not recorded which). The chain joins TRBV11-3 to TRBJ2-2, with a weak D call TRBD2 (5 bases). Specimen: PBMCs or T cells enriched from blood (not recorded which). Here the CDR3 reads CASSRGLALMNTGELFF. CDR3 DNA: TGTGCCAGCAGCCGCGGACTGGCCCTTATGAACACCGGGGAGCTGTTTTTT.